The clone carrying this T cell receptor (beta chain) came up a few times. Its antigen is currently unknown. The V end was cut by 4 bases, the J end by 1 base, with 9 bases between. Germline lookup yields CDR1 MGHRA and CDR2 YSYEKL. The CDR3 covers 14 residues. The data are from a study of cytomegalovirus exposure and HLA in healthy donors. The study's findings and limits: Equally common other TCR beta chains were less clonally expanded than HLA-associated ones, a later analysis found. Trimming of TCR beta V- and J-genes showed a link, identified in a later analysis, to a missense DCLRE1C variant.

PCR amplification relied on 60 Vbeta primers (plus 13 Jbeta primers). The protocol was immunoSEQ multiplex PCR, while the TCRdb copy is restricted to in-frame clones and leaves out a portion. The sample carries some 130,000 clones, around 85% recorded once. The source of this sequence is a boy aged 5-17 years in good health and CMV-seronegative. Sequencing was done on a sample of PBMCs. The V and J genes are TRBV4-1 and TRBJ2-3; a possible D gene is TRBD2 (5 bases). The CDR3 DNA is TGCGCCAGCAGCCCCCACGGGGGCACAGATACGCAGTATTTT. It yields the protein CASSPHGGTDTQYF.